This T cell receptor (beta chain) was recorded in a study of T-cell memory formation after mild COVID-19. This clonotype was counted between two and nine times. Via MiXCR, TCRdb re-called the 5' RACE reads, giving one row per CDR3 protein. Here the sample spans approximately 570,000 distinct CDR3 sequences, over 15% being singletons. This sequence originates from an adult woman who had mild COVID-19 (a few samples of this study predate the infection). Cell type and time point are not known. The sample consisted of PBMCs or a T cell subset sorted from them (not recorded which).

The CDR3 DNA follows: TGTGCCAGCAGTTCGGGCCGGAGTCAGCCCCAGCATTTT. Amino acid sequence: CASSSGRSQPQHF. This chain connects TRBV12-3 or TRBV12-4 to TRBJ1-5; D call uncertain. The germline V and J ends were trimmed by 4 bases and 6 bases, with 10 bases remaining between them. This CDR3 spans 13 amino acids.